These 8 T cell receptor beta chains originate from one sample sequenced in a study of blood T cell repertoires in COVID-19. Method: immunoSEQ multiplex PCR; TCRdb's copy keeps in-frame clones and lacks some. The sample holds around 83,000 clones, 80% to 90% seen once. The sequencing input was peripheral blood. The source of these receptors is a man aged 45-65 years with active or convalescent COVID-19.

The table lists this clone with a few counts. This chain links TRBV5-1 with TRBJ2-1; D might be TRBD1 (5 bases). The CDR3 runs to 16 residues. The V gene's germline CDR1 is SGHRS and CDR2 YFSETQ. V shed 3 bases and J shed 2 bases, with 15 bases lying between them. The CDR3 DNA is TGCGCCAGCAGCTCCGACCGCGTGGGGCCCTACAATGAGCAGTTCTTC. It yields the protein CASSSDRVGPYNEQFF. The full variable domain, in which reference TRBV5-1 and TRBJ2-1 provide the parts outside the CDR3, is KAGVTQTPRYLIKTRGQQVTLSCSPISGHRSVSWYQQTPGQGLQFLFEYFSETQRNKGNFPGRFSGRQFSNSRSEMNVSTLELGDSALYLCASSSDRVGPYNEQFFGPGTRLTVL.

The chain recombines TRBV7-2 with TRBJ2-1, with D maybe TRBD1 (5 bases). The CDR3 runs 16 residues. Trimming pared 0 bases from V and 0 bases from J, leaving 9 bases between. Germline V gives CDR1 SGHTA, CDR2 FQGNSA. CDR3 residues: CASSLAHRSSYNEQFF. CDR3 sequence (DNA): TGTGCCAGCAGCTTAGCGCACAGGAGCTCCTACAATGAGCAGTTCTTC.

A note on this clone: Other DNA sequences in the same sample also yield this CDR3. The chain couples TRBV6-5 to TRBJ2-7; D is undetermined. Per the germline V gene, CDR1 is MNHEY and CDR2 is SVGAGI. V dropped 4 bases and J dropped 2 bases, with 9 bases sitting between them. The CDR3 spans 13 residues. CDR3 nucleotides: TGTGCCAGCAGTTCACCCGGTACCTACGAGCAGTACTTC. It translates to CASSSPGTYEQYF.

The chain's CDR3 is CASSLGDYYGYTF. CDR3 bases: TGCGCCAGCAGCTTGGGCGACTACTATGGCTACACCTTC. This chain links TRBV5-1 with TRBJ1-2, with no clear D. This CDR3 has 13 amino acids. From germline, CDR1 is SGHRS and CDR2 YFSETQ. The ends were cut back, 0 bases at V and 3 bases at J, with 6 bases in the middle.

V gene TRBV28 combines with J gene TRBJ1-5; 9 bases are shared with TRBD1. V lost 5 bases and J lost 3; bases outside the gene matches: 8. The CDR3 has 16 residues. Per the germline V gene, CDR1 is MDHEN and CDR2 is SYDVKM. CDR3 residues: CASSIPTGGLNQPQHF. The CDR3 coding sequence is TGTGCCAGCAGTATCCCGACAGGGGGACTCAATCAGCCCCAGCATTTT.

The chain has TRBV10-2 and TRBJ1-1; TRBD1 matches at 7 bases. Germline CDR1 is WSHSY and CDR2 is SAAADI. J lost 11 bases, V lost 2 bases, and 5 bases had no gene match. CDR3 length: 12 residues. The CDR3 sequence is CASSEQGGLAFF. In DNA, the CDR3 is TGCGCCAGCAGTGAGCAGGGGGGCTTGGCTTTCTTT.

The V call is TRBV7-2, the J call TRBJ2-7, with 9 bases fitting TRBD2. The germline V gene has CDR1 SGHTA and CDR2 FQGNSA. Trimming at V came to 2 bases and at J to 1 base, leaving 12 bases not matched to a gene. The CDR3 totals 18 residues. This chain's CDR3 is CASSLYSSLAGVSYEQYF. The CDR3 DNA is TGTGCCAGCAGCTTATATTCGTCGTTAGCGGGAGTATCCTACGAGCAGTACTTC.

The J gene is TRBJ2-1, the V gene TRBV24-1, with 10 bases matching TRBD1. From germline, CDR1 is KGHDR and CDR2 SFDVKD. The CDR3 has 16 amino acids. The V and J ends lost 4 bases and 5 bases, in that order; junction bases with no gene match: 7. The CDR3 loop is CATSDLGQGRDNEQFF. In DNA form, the CDR3 reads TGTGCCACCAGTGACCTGGGACAGGGGAGAGACAATGAGCAGTTCTTC.